These 20 T cell receptor beta chains were sequenced from one sample in a study of TIL therapy for anti-PD-1-resistant metastatic lung cancer. The immunoSEQ assay was v3. Sequenced by immunoSEQ multiplex PCR; TCRdb stores in-frame clones only, minus some. Found here are roughly 58,000 clones, approximately 75% of them singletons; the top ten hold less than 3.5%. Time point specified: pre-treatment sample, taken before nivolumab and TIL therapy. This sample comprised blood, obtained at baseline. The source of these receptors is a person aged 25 to 85 with non-small cell lung cancer.

This clone was recorded only once. V usage is TRBV7-9 and J usage is TRBJ2-7, with 7 bases aligning to TRBD1. Germline V gene data show CDR1 as SEHNR and CDR2 as FQNEAQ (reference sequence). Trimming removed 5 bases from V and 3 bases from J; junction bases left unmatched: 7. The CDR3 contains 14 residues. The CDR3 protein is CASSTQTGLYEQYF. CDR3 nucleotide sequence: TGTGCCAGCAGCACGCAGACAGGGCTCTACGAGCAGTACTTC.

The chain carries TRBV27 and TRBJ1-1, with D possibly being TRBD1 (5 bases). V lost 3 bases to trimming and J lost 4 bases, with 9 bases between them. This CDR3 is built from 13 residues. CDR1 is MNHEY and CDR2 is SMNVEV in the germline V gene (reference sequence). The CDR3 DNA is TGTGCCAGCAGTTTGGGGGTTGGCACTGAAGCTTTCTTT. Its translation: CASSLGVGTEAFF.

The rearrangement uses TRBV11-2 and TRBJ1-1; D not resolved. This CDR3 region has 11 residues. The V gene lost 5 bases and the J gene lost 5 bases, with 6 bases spanning the gap. Per the germline V gene, CDR1 is SGHAT and CDR2 is FQNNGV. CDR3 sequence: CASSPRTEAFF. In nucleotides, the CDR3 is TGTGCCAGCAGCCCTCGGACTGAAGCTTTCTTT.

The gene calls are TRBV5-1 and TRBJ1-2, with D perhaps matching TRBD1 (5 bases). Germline V lookup: CDR1 SGHRS, CDR2 YFSETQ. V was cut by 0 bases and J by 3 bases, with 15 bases left in between. The CDR3 loop spans 16 amino acids. Here the CDR3 reads CASSLGSGGIDYGYTF. CDR3 sequence (DNA): TGCGCCAGCAGCTTGGGGTCTGGGGGTATTGACTATGGCTACACCTTC.

This clone was seen only once. The chain is built from TRBV7-6 and TRBJ2-5; D unclear. CDR3 size: 13 residues. Between the trimmed V and J ends, which lost 4 bases and 6 bases, there was a span of 12 bases. Germline lookup yields CDR1 SGHVS and CDR2 FNYEAQ. The CDR3 loop is CASSSPGRQTQYF. The CDR3 DNA reads TGTGCCAGCAGCTCCCCCGGCCGTCAGACCCAGTACTTC.

The rearrangement links TRBV6-5 to TRBJ2-2, with D perhaps being TRBD1 or TRBD2 (5 bases each). The CDR3 spans 14 residues. V was shortened by 6 bases and J by 4 bases, with 12 bases between the two germline ends. From germline, CDR1 is MNHEY and CDR2 SVGAGI. CDR3 bases: TGTGCCAGCAGAAAATCTGGGGGCACCGGGGAGCTGTTTTTT. This gives the protein CASRKSGGTGELFF.

This sequence joins TRBV6-5 and TRBJ2-5; D may be TRBD1 (6 bases). Germline assignment: CDR1 MNHEY and CDR2 SVGAGI. V was clipped by 8 bases and J by 7 bases, with 14 bases between them. This CDR3 spans 12 amino acids. CDR3 loop: CASARDKGTQYF. In DNA form, the CDR3 reads TGTGCCAGCGCGAGGGACAAGGGGACCCAGTACTTC.

This clone has more than one count but fewer than ten. This rearrangement joins TRBV5-6 to TRBJ2-1; perhaps TRBD1 as D (6 bases). Per germline, CDR1 SGHDT and CDR2 YYEEEE. This CDR3 spans 18 amino acids. Trimming cost V 2 bases and J 0 bases, with 18 bases left between them. The CDR3 region has the DNA TGTGCCAGCAGCTTCTACAGGGCCCGGCTCAGCTCCTACAATGAGCAGTTCTTC. Protein: CASSFYRARLSSYNEQFF. Drawing the rest from reference TRBV5-6 and TRBJ2-1, the complete variable domain is DAGVTQSPTHLIKTRGQQVTLRCSPKSGHDTVSWYQQALGQGPQFIFQYYEEEERQRGNFPDRFSGHQFPNYSSELNVNALLLGDSALYLCASSFYRARLSSYNEQFFGPGTRLTVL.

J is TRBJ2-2 and V is TRBV6-5; 12 bases agree with TRBD2. The CDR3 sequence is 15 residues long. After removal of 6 bases from V and 7 bases from J, the junction contained 6 bases not matched to a gene. Per germline, CDR1 MNHEY and CDR2 SVGAGI. In DNA, the CDR3 is TGTGCCAGCAGCAAACTAGCGGGGGGCTTCGGGGAGCTGTTTTTT. Translated: CASSKLAGGFGELFF.

The rearrangement uses TRBV5-1 and TRBJ2-7, with no clear D. The CDR3 sequence is 11 residues long. Germline V gives CDR1 SGHRS, CDR2 YFSETQ. The V end was cut by 0 bases, the J end by 4 bases, with 2 bases between. The chain's CDR3 is CASSLGYEQYF. CDR3 nucleotide sequence: TGCGCCAGCAGCTTGGGTTACGAGCAGTACTTC.

The DNA for the CDR3 is TGTGCCAGCAGAGCAACCGGGACAGGGAGAAGGACCCAGTACTTC. Translating gives CASRATGTGRRTQYF. V usage is TRBV7-2 and J usage is TRBJ2-5, with 9 bases fitting TRBD1. The ends lost 6 bases at V and 7 bases at J; junction bases unmatched: 12. Germline V gene sequence: CDR1 SGHTA, CDR2 FQGNSA. This CDR3 has 15 residues.

The V gene is TRBV28, the J gene TRBJ1-4, with D perhaps TRBD1 (5 bases). The V gene's germline CDR1 is MDHEN and CDR2 SYDVKM. V was pared by 6 bases and J by 7 bases, with 12 bases between. The CDR3 is made up of 13 amino acids. CDR3 nucleotide sequence: TGTGCCAGCAGAGCCCATGGGGGTGAAAAACTGTTTTTT. As protein: CASRAHGGEKLFF.

This clone has just a few counts. The V call is TRBV5-1, the J call TRBJ1-3; D not resolved. Germline V CDR1 and CDR2: SGHRS, YFSETQ. The CDR3 runs 14 residues. The ends were cut back, 0 bases at V and 4 bases at J, with 8 bases in the middle. The CDR3: CASSLAGSGNTIYF. The CDR3 DNA is TGCGCCAGCAGCTTGGCGGGTTCCGGAAACACCATATATTTT.

The rearrangement joins TRBV5-4 to TRBJ2-3, with D perhaps TRBD1 (5 bases). Germline V gene lookup returns CDR1 SGHNT and CDR2 YYREEE (reference sequence). Trimming shortened V by 3 bases and J by 3 bases, and 17 bases separated the two germline ends. The CDR3 is made up of 16 amino acids. The CDR3 region has the DNA TGTGCCAGCAGCTCGGCTCAGGGTCTTGGAACAGATACGCAGTATTTT. Translating it yields CASSSAQGLGTDTQYF.

This chain connects TRBV2 to TRBJ2-7; perhaps TRBD2 as D (5 bases). V was pared by 0 bases and J by 4 bases, with 25 bases between. Germline CDR1 reads SNHLY; CDR2 reads FYNNEI. The CDR3 is 19 residues long. The CDR3 is CASSEALGRVGRTGYEQYF. In nucleotides, the CDR3 is TGTGCCAGCAGTGAAGCGCTAGGTAGGGTCGGGCGCACGGGGTACGAGCAGTACTTC.

This clone was recorded once. This rearrangement joins TRBV7-2 to TRBJ2-3; TRBD2 matches at 9 bases. The germline CDR1 and CDR2 sequences are SGHTA and FQGNSA. Trimming removed 5 bases from V and 6 bases from J; junction bases left unmatched: 12. The CDR3 has 16 amino acids. CDR3 loop: CASSTQTAGGFDTQYF. CDR3 DNA sequence: TGTGCCAGCAGCACCCAGACGGCGGGGGGGTTCGATACGCAGTATTTT.

V usage is TRBV5-5 and J usage is TRBJ2-7; 9 bases match TRBD1. V trimming: 4 bases; J trimming: 7 bases; junction bases outside the gene matches: 9. CDR3 length equals 14 residues. Germline assignment: CDR1 SGHKS and CDR2 YYEKEE (reference sequence). The CDR3 here is CASSKGQGVREQYF. DNA of the CDR3: TGTGCCAGCAGCAAGGGACAGGGTGTCCGAGAGCAGTACTTC.

Remarks on this clone: Other DNA sequences from this sample encode an identical CDR3 as well. This rearrangement joins TRBV27 to TRBJ2-6; D gene uncertain. V was shortened by 6 bases and J by 0 bases, with 6 bases between the two germline ends. The CDR3 spans 14 residues. Germline V gene lookup returns CDR1 MNHEY and CDR2 SMNVEV (reference sequence). The CDR3 loop reads CASSLSSGANVLTF. In DNA, the CDR3 is TGTGCCAGCAGCCTGAGCTCTGGGGCCAACGTCCTGACTTTC. The variable domain in full, with the rest retrieved from reference TRBV27 and TRBJ2-6, is EAQVTQNPRYLITVTGKKLTVTCSQNMNHEYMSWYRQDPGLGLRQIYYSMNVEVTDKGDVPEGYKVSRKEKRNFPLILESPSPNQTSLYFCASSLSSGANVLTFGAGSRLTVL.

The chain recombines TRBV7-9 with TRBJ1-1; 11 bases are a match to TRBD1. V was clipped by 5 bases and J by 4 bases; unmatched bases: 15. The CDR3 is 18 residues long. Germline CDR1 SEHNR, CDR2 FQNEAQ (reference sequence). The CDR3 loop is CASSNRDRGSGIRTEAFF. The CDR3 DNA reads as TGTGCCAGCAGCAATCGGGACAGGGGGTCCGGGATTCGCACTGAAGCTTTCTTT.

This chain uses TRBV2 with TRBJ1-5; 8 nucleotides agree with TRBD1. From germline, CDR1 is SNHLY and CDR2 FYNNEI. With 6 bases clipped from V and 6 bases from J, the junction kept 13 bases outside the gene matches. The CDR3 has 16 amino acids. The CDR3 region is CASSREAGGATQPQHF. The CDR3 coding sequence is TGTGCCAGCAGCCGTGAGGCAGGGGGCGCGACTCAGCCCCAGCATTTT. Combining the CDR3 with reference TRBV2 and TRBJ1-5 gives the whole variable domain EPEVTQTPSHQVTQMGQEVILRCVPISNHLYFYWYRQILGQKVEFLVSFYNNEISEKSEIFDDQFSVERPDGSNFTLKIRSTKLEDSAMYFCASSREAGGATQPQHFGDGTRLSIL.